Each of the 5 T cell receptor beta chains below was sequenced from the same sample in a study of CD8 T cells in ankylosing spondylitis. TCRdb processed the 5' RACE reads anew with MiXCR; each CDR3 protein has one entry. Here the sample spans under 950,000 distinct CDR3 sequences, around 17% being singletons. Their cognate antigens are unknown. Study outcomes and limitations: A motif of eight or nine highly homologous TCR beta variants was seen as apparently characteristic of ankylosing spondylitis blood.

Sequencing was carried out using blood, either unsorted or a sorted T cell fraction (not recorded which). The source is a male donor with ankylosing spondylitis.

J is TRBJ2-7 and V is TRBV7-2; 8 bases agree with TRBD2. Germline CDR1 and CDR2: SGHTA and FQGNSA. The length of the CDR3 is 17 residues. The V segment lost 0 bases and the J segment 1 base; nucleotides outside the gene matches: 8. In DNA form, the CDR3 reads TGTGCCAGCAGCTTAGCCCTCGGGGGGGATCGTTCCTACGAGCAGTACTTC. This encodes CASSLALGGDRSYEQYF.

The table lists this clonotype with many counts. The chain links TRBV12-3 or TRBV12-4 to TRBJ2-7; a weak D match, TRBD1 (5 bases). V gave up 6 bases and J gave up 7 bases, with 16 bases separating them. The CDR3 runs to 13 residues. The CDR3 region is CASSPGPAGEQYF. Here the CDR3 DNA reads TGTGCCAGCAGCCCCGGGCCTGCAGGGGAGCAGTACTTC.

This clonotype has only a few counts. The chain uses TRBV20-1 and TRBJ1-1; D may be TRBD1 (6 bases). V lost 1 base and J 4 bases, leaving 10 bases between the germline ends. The CDR3 totals 13 residues. Germline V lookup: CDR1 DFQATT, CDR2 SNEGSKA (reference sequence). CDR3 amino acids: CSARVKGGTEAFF. DNA for the CDR3: TGCAGTGCTAGAGTGAAGGGGGGCACTGAAGCTTTCTTT.

DNA for the CDR3: TGTGCCAGCAGCCAAGGTGCGGAGAGTGAGCAGTTCTTC. The encoded protein is CASSQGAESEQFF. The genes are TRBV7-9 and TRBJ2-1, with D unresolved. CDR3 size: 13 residues. Germline-derived CDR1 and CDR2 are SEHNR and FQNEAQ (reference sequence). The V and J ends lost 5 bases and 9 bases respectively, with 14 bases between them.

The V call is TRBV12-3 or TRBV12-4, the J call TRBJ2-2; 9 bases agree with TRBD2. The CDR3 length is 17 residues. V lost 3 bases and J lost 1; bases outside the gene matches: 6. For the CDR3, the DNA is TGTGCCAGCAGTTTCAGAGCGGGGGGCCAGAACACCGGGGAGCTGTTTTTT. Translating it yields CASSFRAGGQNTGELFF.